What follows are 19 T cell receptor beta chains derived from one specimen sequenced in a study of neurological immune-mediated disorders (dated by TCRdb to the late 2010s). Library preparation employed 5' RACE. TCRdb names Illumina HiSeq 2500 as the instrument used. TCRdb reprocessing: public reads trimmed at Q25 with fastp, clones called with MiXCR, in-frame beta chains kept. Identical CDR3 proteins give one entry, which carries the most common genes and DNA. The sample table lists 50,000 or so distinct CDR3 sequences, about 3.3% of them with a count of one. The ten most abundant clones make up about 7% of the sample. The source material was PBMCs. These receptors all stem from a woman in her sixties or seventies with multiple sclerosis.

The gene calls are TRBV4-1 and TRBJ2-1; 8 positions agree with TRBD2. The germline CDR1 and CDR2 sequences are MGHRA and YSYEKL. The CDR3 loop spans 16 amino acids. Trimming cost V 1 base and J 4 bases; bases outside gene matches: 6. The CDR3 sequence: CASSQAYSSGYNEQFF. The DNA for the CDR3 is TGCGCCAGCAGCCAAGCGTATTCTAGCGGGTACAATGAGCAGTTCTTC.

At least ten counts were recorded for this clonotype. This chain connects TRBV12-3 or TRBV12-4 to TRBJ1-1; D uncertain. The CDR3 runs 11 residues. Trimming shortened V by 2 bases and J by 4 bases, and 2 bases separated the two germline ends. CDR3 sequence reads: CASSLITEAFF. Here the CDR3 DNA reads TGTGCCAGCAGTTTAATCACTGAAGCTTTCTTT.

This clonotype was recorded at least ten times. This chain joins TRBV9 and TRBJ1-2; D remains unclear. This CDR3 comprises 14 residues. Germline V gene lookup returns CDR1 SGDLS and CDR2 YYNGEE. V was cut by 0 bases and J by 4 bases, with 10 bases left in between. The CDR3 nucleotides read TGTGCCAGCAGCGTAGAAGCAGGCCCCTATGGCTACACCTTC. Amino acid sequence: CASSVEAGPYGYTF.

This clonotype was observed many times. V is TRBV6-1 and J is TRBJ1-4, with TRBD1 matching 10 bases. Germline loops: CDR1 MNHNS, CDR2 SASEGT. With V trimmed by 4 bases and J by 8 bases, 7 bases remained unmatched. The CDR3 loop spans 15 amino acids. CDR3 protein: CASSVPGTGVEKLFF. CDR3 DNA sequence: TGTGCCAGCAGTGTCCCCGGGACAGGGGTCGAAAAACTGTTTTTT.

This clonotype occurred many times. The genes are TRBV7-9 and TRBJ1-4; 8 nucleotides agree with TRBD1. In germline, CDR1 is SEHNR, CDR2 FQNEAQ (reference sequence). There are 13 residues in the CDR3. Germline trimming cut 5 bases from V and 8 bases from J; bases unmatched to any gene: 4. This chain's CDR3 is CASSPRTGEKLFF. The CDR3 region has the DNA TGTGCCAGCAGCCCCAGGACAGGGGAAAAACTGTTTTTT.

For the CDR3, the DNA is TGTGCCACTTTAGCGGGAGGCCCCGCCGGGGAGCTGTTTTTT. Its translation: CATLAGGPAGELFF. The genes are TRBV28 and TRBJ2-2; 10 bases agree with TRBD2. The germline gives CDR1 MDHEN, CDR2 SYDVKM. This CDR3 is built from 14 residues. V was clipped by 10 bases and J by 6 bases; unmatched bases: 8.

This clonotype was found many times. CDR3 bases: TGTGCCAGCAGTGACCCGGGTGGGACGCGATCCTACGAGCAGTACTTC. It specifies CASSDPGGTRSYEQYF. The chain recombines TRBV12-3 or TRBV12-4 with TRBJ2-7; D is perhaps TRBD1 or TRBD2 (5 bases each). The CDR3 is 16 amino acids. Trimming removed 5 bases from V and 1 base from J, with 18 bases in between.

Ten or more counts support this clonotype. The chain carries TRBV28 and TRBJ2-5, with D unresolved. The CDR3 totals 13 residues. Germline CDR1 and CDR2: MDHEN and SYDVKM. Trimming left V 6 bases short and J 0 bases short, with 8 bases between. The CDR3 region is CASRKKDQETQYF. The CDR3 nucleotides are TGTGCCAGCAGGAAGAAGGACCAAGAGACCCAGTACTTC.

This clonotype was detected ten times or more. The chain couples TRBV7-9 to TRBJ2-7; the match to TRBD1 covers 7 bases. V dropped 2 bases and J dropped 4; count of bases not matched to a gene: 5. Germline V CDR1 and CDR2: SEHNR, FQNEAQ (reference sequence). The CDR3 is 14 amino acids. The CDR3 spells CASSLLLTGYEQYF. DNA for the CDR3: TGTGCCAGCAGCTTACTCCTGACAGGGTACGAGCAGTACTTC.

This clonotype was seen ten or more times. The chain has TRBV12-3 or TRBV12-4 and TRBJ2-1; 8 bases fit TRBD1. After removal of 5 bases from V and 9 bases from J, the junction contained 9 bases not matched to a gene. The CDR3 totals 14 residues. The CDR3, as DNA: TGTGCCAGCAGTCCCACCCAGGGGGCAAGTGAGCAGTTCTTC. Translating it yields CASSPTQGASEQFF.

This clonotype was seen many times. This sequence may be a read error, since a much larger clone differs from it by one base. No conserved phenylalanine or tryptophan ends this CDR3, so it is likely a read error. The V and J genes are TRBV7-9 and TRBJ1-2, with D perhaps matching TRBD1 (6 bases). Between the trimmed V and J ends, which lost 5 bases and 8 bases, there was a span of 21 bases. This CDR3 spans 15 amino acids. CDR1 is SEHNR and CDR2 is FQNEAQ in the germline V gene (reference sequence). The CDR3 loop is CASSHPGQFLKGYTC. In nucleotides, the CDR3 is TGTGCCAGCAGCCATCCGGGACAATTCCTTAAGGGCTACACCTGC.

This clonotype was seen repeatedly, ten times or more. The rearrangement joins TRBV20-1 to TRBJ2-7, with D hard to call. The CDR3 sequence is 13 residues long. The V gene's germline CDR1 is DFQATT and CDR2 SNEGSKA (reference sequence). Trimming removed 4 bases from V and 0 bases from J, with 10 bases in between. Here the CDR3 DNA reads TGCAGTGCTACTCTCTCCTACTCCTACGAGCAGTACTTC. Amino acid sequence: CSATLSYSYEQYF.

There are many counts of this clonotype. The chain has TRBV9 and TRBJ2-5, with 7 nucleotides matching TRBD2. Germline V gives CDR1 SGDLS, CDR2 YYNGEE. J was trimmed by 1 base and V by 1 base; bases with no gene match: 13. The CDR3 consists of 18 residues. The CDR3 is CASSVSPDLQRGQETQYF. Written as DNA, the CDR3 is TGTGCCAGCAGCGTATCCCCCGACTTGCAGCGGGGCCAAGAGACCCAGTACTTC. The full variable domain, completed using reference TRBV9 and TRBJ2-5, is DSGVTQTPKHLITATGQRVTLRCSPRSGDLSVYWYQQSLDQGLQFLIQYYNGEERAKGNILERFSAQQFPDLHSELNLSSLELGDSALYFCASSVSPDLQRGQETQYFGPGTRLLVL.

This clonotype appeared many times. The J gene is TRBJ2-1, the V gene TRBV5-1; 7 nucleotides match TRBD1. Germline V gene sequence: CDR1 SGHRS, CDR2 YFSETQ. Unmatched junction bases numbered 4, after V lost 4 bases and J lost 0 bases. The CDR3 spans 15 residues. CDR3 sequence: CASSSEGASYNEQFF. The CDR3 DNA reads TGCGCCAGCAGCAGCGAGGGGGCCTCCTACAATGAGCAGTTCTTC.

This clonotype was seen many times. This chain joins TRBV7-2 and TRBJ2-3; tentatively, D is TRBD2 (6 bases). Trimming shortened V by 5 bases and J by 4 bases, and 10 bases separated the two germline ends. Germline V gene sequence: CDR1 SGHTA, CDR2 FQGNSA. The CDR3 runs 13 residues. As DNA, the CDR3 is TGTGCCAGCAGCAACGGGGGTTCAGATACGCAGTATTTT. Protein: CASSNGGSDTQYF.

In this sample, this clonotype turned up many times. The chain combines TRBV12-3 or TRBV12-4 with TRBJ1-5; 8 bases match TRBD1. V dropped 5 bases and J dropped 4; count of bases not matched to a gene: 7. The CDR3 extends over 15 amino acids. The CDR3 protein is CASSGAGGLNQPQHF. The CDR3 DNA is TGTGCCAGCAGTGGGGCAGGGGGCTTAAATCAGCCCCAGCATTTT.

This clonotype was recorded at least ten times. The chain is built from TRBV7-2 and TRBJ2-7, with D maybe TRBD1 (7 bases). Trimming shortened V by 4 bases and J by 0 bases, and 13 bases separated the two germline ends. Per the germline V gene, CDR1 is SGHTA and CDR2 is FQGNSA. CDR3 size: 15 residues. CDR3 DNA: TGTGCCAGCAGCTGGGGGGACAGACACTCCTACGAGCAGTACTTC. This sequence encodes CASSWGDRHSYEQYF.

The sample holds many counts of this clonotype. The gene calls are TRBV29-1 and TRBJ2-5, with D tentatively TRBD1 or TRBD2 (5 bases each). CDR1 is SQVTM and CDR2 is ANQGSEA in the germline V gene. V gave up 6 bases and J gave up 4 bases, with 12 bases separating them. The CDR3 is 12 amino acids. CDR3 in amino acids: CSVGWDPETQYF. CDR3 nucleotides: TGCAGCGTGGGCTGGGACCCAGAGACCCAGTACTTC.

This clonotype was counted many times. V and J are TRBV7-6 and TRBJ2-3, with 9 bases matching TRBD2. Germline CDR1 is SGHVS and CDR2 is FNYEAQ. V dropped 4 bases and J dropped 8; count of bases not matched to a gene: 7. The CDR3 runs 14 residues. CDR3 sequence (DNA): TGTGCCAGCAGCTCCGCGGGGGGGCTCGTTACGCAGTATTTT. This encodes CASSSAGGLVTQYF. The whole variable domain, remainder taken from reference TRBV7-6 and TRBJ2-3, is GAGVSQSPRYKVTKRGQDVALRCDPISGHVSLYWYRQALGQGPEFLTYFNYEAQQDKSGLPNDRFSAERPEGSISTLTIQRTEQRDSAMYRCASSSAGGLVTQYFGPGTRLTVL.